The sample holds a few counts of the clone carrying this T cell receptor (beta chain). What it binds is not known. The entirety of the isolated RNA underwent reverse transcription, so expressed TCRB transcripts were sequenced. Reads from naive, central memory and regulatory T cell samples averaged about 3.57 million. Sequencing was performed with immunoSEQ multiplex PCR; in TCRdb, only in-frame clones are kept and a portion is missing. The data contain 200,000 to 250,000 clones, roughly 70% of them singletons. This specimen comes from a study of beta chain features in type 1 diabetes. About the study: No patient-donor differences in age, gender, total cells or subset yield. The study's findings and limits: Although PCR might favor shorter templates, it would do so equally in patients and controls. Overrepresentation of cells with high TCR expression could result from cDNA sequencing.

Per germline, CDR1 GTSNPN and CDR2 SVGIG (reference sequence). Trimming took 7 bases from V and 2 from J, leaving 14 bases between them. The length of the CDR3 is 14 residues. The V gene is TRBV30, the J gene TRBJ2-2; D is ambiguous. The clonotype originates from a man aged 25-40 years in good health. Source material: naive CD4+ T cells from blood. The CDR3 loop is CAYHKSQNTGELFF. The CDR3 coding sequence is TGTGCCTACCACAAATCTCAAAACACCGGGGAGCTGTTTTTT.